This T cell receptor beta chain comes out of a study of CD8 T cells in Susac syndrome. The RNA input was about 0.45 to 1 ug, and it was reverse transcribed with random hexamers. Amplification of TCR beta CDR3 across 54 Vbeta and 13 Jbeta was performed with immunoSEQ multiplex PCR. A single record per CDR3 protein comes from TCRdb applying MiXCR to the immunoSEQ multiplex PCR reads. The sample holds about 140,000 distinct CDR3 sequences; about 94% are singletons and the top ten take 0.25% to 0.3%. To note about this clonotype: Its specificity is not known.

Whole-study findings and limits: It was acknowledged by the study that relatively few individuals were included in its TCR sequencing and HLA analysis.

Germline CDR1 MDHEN, CDR2 SYDVKM. The CDR3 consists of 14 residues. The V end was cut by 2 bases, the J end by 4 bases, with 11 bases between. This receptor was obtained from a human donor in good health. The genes are TRBV28 and TRBJ1-2; TRBD1 is a possible D gene (6 bases). The sample consisted of CD8+ T cells from PBMCs. The CDR3 sequence is CASSLPGTSYGYTF. CDR3 coding DNA: TGTGCCAGCAGTTTACCCGGGACAAGCTATGGCTACACCTTC.